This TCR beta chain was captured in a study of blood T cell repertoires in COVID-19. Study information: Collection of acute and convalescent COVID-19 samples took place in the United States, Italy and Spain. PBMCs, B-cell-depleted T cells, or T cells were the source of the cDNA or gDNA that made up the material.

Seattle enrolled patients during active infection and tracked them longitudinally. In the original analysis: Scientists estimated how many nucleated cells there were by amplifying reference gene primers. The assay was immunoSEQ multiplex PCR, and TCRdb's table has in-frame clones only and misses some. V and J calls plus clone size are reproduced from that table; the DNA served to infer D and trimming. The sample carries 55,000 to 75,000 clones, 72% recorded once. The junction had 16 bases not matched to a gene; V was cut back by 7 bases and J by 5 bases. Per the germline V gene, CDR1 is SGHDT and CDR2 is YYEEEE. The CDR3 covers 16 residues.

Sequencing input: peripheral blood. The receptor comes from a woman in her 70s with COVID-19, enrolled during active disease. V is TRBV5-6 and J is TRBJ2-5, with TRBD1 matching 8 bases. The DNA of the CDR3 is TGTGCCAGCGCCAAGGGGTCGGGACAGGTGGTCGAGACCCAGTACTTC. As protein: CASAKGSGQVVETQYF.